This T cell receptor beta chain was profiled in a study of control samples from healthy donors and cancer patients. Generated by immunoSEQ multiplex PCR, the TCRdb table keeps only in-frame clones and is missing some. Altogether roughly 76,000 clones are present, about 93% being singletons, with the ten largest covering less than 6%. This CDR3 contains 16 residues. The V gene's germline CDR1 is MNHEY and CDR2 SMNVEV (reference sequence). The V gene lost 7 bases and the J gene lost 6 bases, with 21 bases spanning the gap. Sequencing was performed on blood. This clonotype was obtained from a woman under 30 in good health. This chain connects TRBV27 to TRBJ2-2; D assignment may be TRBD1 or TRBD2 (5 bases each). CDR3 DNA: TGTGCCAGCACTTTCCTCCGGGACCCCAATCCCGGGGAGCTGTTTTTT. Translating it yields CASTFLRDPNPGELFF.